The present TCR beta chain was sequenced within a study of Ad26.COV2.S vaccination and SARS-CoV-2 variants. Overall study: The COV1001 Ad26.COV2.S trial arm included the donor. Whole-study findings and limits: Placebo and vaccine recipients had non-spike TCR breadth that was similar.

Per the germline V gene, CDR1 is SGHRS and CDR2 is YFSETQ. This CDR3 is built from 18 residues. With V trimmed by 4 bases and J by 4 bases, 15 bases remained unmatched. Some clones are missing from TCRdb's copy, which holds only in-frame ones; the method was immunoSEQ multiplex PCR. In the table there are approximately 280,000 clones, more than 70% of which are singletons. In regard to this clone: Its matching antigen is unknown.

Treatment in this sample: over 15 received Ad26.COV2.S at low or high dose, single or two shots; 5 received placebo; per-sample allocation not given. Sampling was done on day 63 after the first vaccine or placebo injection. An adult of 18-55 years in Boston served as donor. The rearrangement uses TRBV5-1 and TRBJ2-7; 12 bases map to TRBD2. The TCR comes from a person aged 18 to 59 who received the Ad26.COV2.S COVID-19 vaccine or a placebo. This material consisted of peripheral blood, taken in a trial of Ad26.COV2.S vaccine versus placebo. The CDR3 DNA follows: TGCGCCAGCAGCGGAGGACAGGGGGTAACTAGCGGGAGGTACGAGCAGTACTTC. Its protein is CASSGGQGVTSGRYEQYF.